The next 11 T cell receptor beta chains were all read from a single sample in a study of cytomegalovirus exposure and HLA in healthy donors. Primers included in the PCR were 60 Vbeta and 13 Jbeta primers. The assay was immunoSEQ multiplex PCR, and TCRdb's table has in-frame clones only and misses some. The sample has about 69,000 clones; about 78% are singletons. The specimen was PBMCs. The receptor set was obtained from a man aged 18 to 30 in good health and CMV-seronegative.

This clone came up once. This chain joins TRBV7-9 and TRBJ2-2; unclear D gene. Trimming left V 5 bases short and J 2 bases short, with 18 bases between. Looked up from germline, CDR1 is SEHNR and CDR2 is FQNEAQ (reference sequence). The length of the CDR3 is 17 residues. The CDR3 reads CASSPVRLLLNTGELFF. Here the CDR3 DNA reads TGTGCCAGCAGCCCCGTCCGTCTCTTACTTAACACCGGGGAGCTGTTTTTT. Full variable domain (remainder filled in from reference TRBV7-9 and TRBJ2-2): DTGVSQNPRHKITKRGQNVTFRCDPISEHNRLYWYRQTLGQGPEFLTYFQNEAQLEKSRLLSDRFSAERPKGSFSTLEIQRTEQGDSAMYLCASSPVRLLLNTGELFFGEGSRLTVL.

Written as DNA, the CDR3 is TGTGCCAGCAGCCCGACCGGGGTCTCTGGAAACACCATATATTTT. Amino acid sequence: CASSPTGVSGNTIYF. The chain recombines TRBV11-2 with TRBJ1-3; D is ambiguous. Trimming removed 5 bases at V and 0 bases at J, with 11 bases between. Germline V gene sequence: CDR1 SGHAT, CDR2 FQNNGV. The CDR3 runs 15 residues.

The V gene is TRBV6-5, the J gene TRBJ2-3; possible D gene TRBD1, 5 bases. CDR3 length: 14 amino acids. Trimming shortened V by 2 bases and J by 4 bases, and 10 bases separated the two germline ends. CDR1 and CDR2 from the germline V gene are MNHEY and SVGAGI. As DNA, the CDR3 is TGTGCCAGCAGTTACGCCCGACAGCCAGATACGCAGTATTTT. Protein: CASSYARQPDTQYF.

The V gene is TRBV7-6, the J gene TRBJ1-2; TRBD1 is a possible D gene (6 bases). Deletions cut 2 bases from V and 3 bases from J, with 19 bases between. The CDR3 extends over 17 amino acids. CDR1 and CDR2 from the germline V gene are SGHVS and FNYEAQ. CDR3 sequence reads: CASSLSPPGGADYGYTF. DNA for the CDR3: TGTGCCAGCAGCTTATCCCCTCCGGGGGGCGCGGACTATGGCTACACCTTC.

This chain connects TRBV28 to TRBJ2-1; 13 bases match TRBD2. V was pared by 3 bases and J by 2 bases, with 7 bases of the junction left unmatched. CDR3 size: 18 residues. The germline V gene encodes CDR1 MDHEN and CDR2 SYDVKM. The CDR3 is CASSLSSTSGGTYNEQFF. For the CDR3, the DNA is TGTGCCAGCAGTTTGTCTTCGACTAGCGGGGGGACCTACAATGAGCAGTTCTTC.

This chain connects TRBV27 to TRBJ2-3; a weak D match, TRBD2 (5 bases). The germline CDR1 and CDR2 sequences are MNHEY and SMNVEV (reference sequence). This CDR3 is 12 amino acids long. Trimming shortened V by 3 bases and J by 9 bases, and 10 bases separated the two germline ends. CDR3: CASSFSEGTQYF. DNA of the CDR3: TGTGCCAGCAGTTTCTCAGAGGGAACGCAGTATTTT.

Notes on this clone: A junction end diverges from the germline sequence, so it may reflect a read error. The V and J genes are TRBV6-1 and TRBJ2-5, with 8 bases matching TRBD1. The CDR3 is 17 residues long. Germline V gene lookup returns CDR1 MNHNS and CDR2 SASEGT. CDR3 region: CVSSDNSDRGRKQTQYF. CDR3 sequence (DNA): TGTGTCAGCAGTGACAACTCCGACAGGGGCCGCAAACAGACCCAGTACTTC.

V is TRBV5-1 and J is TRBJ1-1, with TRBD1 identical over 10 bases. Germline CDR1 and CDR2: SGHRS and YFSETQ. CDR3 length: 15 amino acids. V was pared by 0 bases and J by 6 bases, with 5 bases of the junction left unmatched. In DNA, the CDR3 is TGCGCCAGCAGCTTGGGACAGGGGGCCGGGGCTGAAGCTTTCTTT. Protein product: CASSLGQGAGAEAFF.

This clone has more than one count but fewer than ten. The chain recombines TRBV29-1 with TRBJ2-7; D may be TRBD2 (6 bases). Germline CDR1 is SQVTM and CDR2 is ANQGSEA. The CDR3 runs 12 residues. V was pared by 4 bases and J by 0 bases, with 7 bases between. In DNA, the CDR3 is TGCAGCGTTGCGGACTACTCCTACGAGCAGTACTTC. Translating gives CSVADYSYEQYF.

For the CDR3, the DNA is TGTGCCAGCAGACAACTCCGACAGGCTAGTGAAGCTTTCTTT. Translated, it gives CASRQLRQASEAFF. The V gene is TRBV28, the J gene TRBJ1-1, with D maybe TRBD1 (6 bases). Germline V lookup: CDR1 MDHEN, CDR2 SYDVKM. The CDR3 loop spans 14 amino acids. V lost 6 bases, J lost 7 bases, and 18 bases lay in between.

This clone appeared a single time. J is TRBJ2-1 and V is TRBV11-1, with 7 bases lining up with TRBD2. The CDR3 has 14 amino acids. V lost 5 bases to trimming and J lost 5 bases; unmatched junction nucleotides: 6. In germline, CDR1 is SGHAT, CDR2 FQDESV (reference sequence). This CDR3 is CASSPSGVNNEQFF. CDR3 DNA: TGTGCCAGCAGCCCGAGCGGGGTGAACAATGAGCAGTTCTTC.